Below, 31 T cell receptor beta chains from the same sample are listed, as sequenced in a study of blood T cells in healthy people across ages. For the second PCR, which ran for roughly 6 to 11 cycles, a sample-barcoded 5' primer and a J-beta primer mix were used. MiXCR was run by TCRdb on the 5' RACE reads, yielding one entry per CDR3 protein. This sample has 800,000 to 950,000 distinct CDR3 sequences, with under 35% found just once. This sample was also put to use in a study of T cells of mothers and their children.

Sequencing was done on a sample of blood. These TCRs come from a woman aged 40-49 years in good health.

The chain is built from TRBV28 and TRBJ2-3; possibly TRBD1 or TRBD2 for D (6 bases each). The CDR3 contains 15 residues. Trimming left V 1 base short and J 2 bases short, with 10 bases between. In germline, CDR1 is MDHEN, CDR2 SYDVKM. Here the CDR3 reads CASSLYGGLTDTQYF. The CDR3 DNA reads as TGTGCCAGCAGTTTATATGGGGGGCTCACAGATACGCAGTATTTT.

The chain has TRBV11-2 and TRBJ2-1; D remains unclear. V was trimmed by 1 base and J by 6 bases, leaving 7 bases between them. In germline, CDR1 is SGHAT, CDR2 FQNNGV. The CDR3 runs to 13 residues. The CDR3 sequence: CASSLGFRNEQFF. The CDR3 DNA reads TGTGCCAGCAGCTTAGGTTTCCGCAATGAGCAGTTCTTC.

CDR3 loop: CASSLRPRVAVQETQYF. CDR3 in DNA: TGTGCCAGCAGCTTAAGACCCCGGGTGGCGGTCCAAGAGACCCAGTACTTC. The chain carries TRBV7-2 and TRBJ2-5; D is undetermined. CDR3 length equals 17 residues. The V end lost 2 bases, the J end lost 1 base, and 17 bases lay between the germline ends. Germline V gene sequence: CDR1 SGHTA, CDR2 FQGNSA.

On this clonotype itself: A single base separates this from a much larger clone, so it may be a read error. The V call is TRBV7-3, the J call TRBJ1-2, with 7 bases lining up with TRBD1. Trimming removed 5 bases from V and 9 bases from J; junction bases left unmatched: 9. CDR1 SGHTA and CDR2 FQGTGA come from the germline V gene. This CDR3 has 13 amino acids. Here the CDR3 reads CASSENTGASYTF. In DNA, the CDR3 is TGTGCCAGCAGCGAGAATACAGGGGCCAGCTACACCTTC.

This clonotype has just a few counts. The rearrangement links TRBV29-1 to TRBJ2-2; 7 nucleotides agree with TRBD1. V lost 7 bases, J lost 3 bases, and 5 bases stayed unmatched. Germline V lookup: CDR1 SQVTM, CDR2 ANQGSEA. The CDR3 runs to 13 residues. CDR3 sequence (DNA): TGCAGCGGGAACAGGGGCGACACCGGGGAGCTGTTTTTT. Amino acid sequence: CSGNRGDTGELFF.

This clonotype was recorded at least ten times. The gene calls are TRBV9 and TRBJ1-6; no clear D. The CDR3 runs 12 residues. Trimming removed 3 bases at V and 8 bases at J, with 6 bases between. Germline values: CDR1 SGDLS, CDR2 YYNGEE. The CDR3 is CASSGRDSPLHF. The CDR3 DNA follows: TGTGCCAGCAGCGGCAGAGATTCACCCCTCCACTTT.

The chain uses TRBV14 and TRBJ1-1, with D unresolved. V was shortened by 4 bases and J by 1 base, with 7 bases between the two germline ends. The CDR3 totals 13 residues. The germline CDR1 and CDR2 sequences are SGHDN and FVKESK. CDR3 DNA: TGTGCCAGCAGCCTTCATTCGAACACTGAAGCTTTCTTT. This sequence encodes CASSLHSNTEAFF.

This clonotype turned up a few times. The chain uses TRBV28 and TRBJ2-7, with a tentative D call TRBD1 (6 bases). Germline assignment: CDR1 MDHEN and CDR2 SYDVKM. The V and J ends lost 8 bases and 2 bases respectively, with 10 bases between them. This CDR3 spans 12 amino acids. The DNA of the CDR3 is TGTGCCAGCGGATACAGGGCCTACGAGCAGTACTTC. It translates to CASGYRAYEQYF.

Of note for this clonotype: The junction shows a germline mismatch at one end, possibly a read error. The CDR3 sequence is CASGLDSGTKLQETQYF. The CDR3 DNA reads as TGTGCTAGCGGTTTGGACTCCGGGACAAAGCTCCAAGAGACCCAGTACTTC. The chain carries TRBV12-5 and TRBJ2-5; maybe TRBD1 (6 bases). The CDR3 is 17 amino acids. Germline CDR1 and CDR2: LGHNT and FRNRAP.

The V gene is TRBV5-1, the J gene TRBJ1-2; the D is unclear. The germline gives CDR1 SGHRS, CDR2 YFSETQ. There are 15 residues in the CDR3. V gave up 1 base and J gave up 2 bases, with 12 bases separating them. CDR3 DNA: TGCGCCAGCAGCTTGAATTTCAGGCCGAACTATGGCTACACCTTC. It is translated as CASSLNFRPNYGYTF.

DNA for the CDR3: TGCGCCAGCAGCGGCTCAGGGCTGAACACTGAAGCTTTCTTT. Amino acid sequence: CASSGSGLNTEAFF. This chain uses TRBV5-1 with TRBJ1-1; possibly TRBD1 for D (5 bases). CDR3 length equals 14 residues. Trimming left V 4 bases short and J 0 bases short, with 10 bases between. Germline values: CDR1 SGHRS, CDR2 YFSETQ.

This clonotype was observed a few times. The chain links TRBV9 to TRBJ2-4; 14 nucleotides align to TRBD2. The CDR3 is 17 amino acids. Germline loops: CDR1 SGDLS, CDR2 YYNGEE. J was trimmed by 6 bases and V by 4 bases; bases with no gene match: 9. Here the CDR3 reads CASSPQGLAGAGNIQYF. Written as DNA, the CDR3 is TGTGCCAGCAGCCCCCAGGGACTAGCGGGGGCAGGAAACATTCAGTACTTC.

This chain links TRBV27 with TRBJ1-5; D is possibly TRBD1 (6 bases). Trimming stripped 3 bases from V and 6 bases from J, with 9 bases between. The CDR3 is 13 residues long. Germline V gene sequence: CDR1 MNHEY, CDR2 SMNVEV (reference sequence). The CDR3 coding sequence is TGTGCCAGCAGTTTCAGGGGAAGTCAGCCCCAGCATTTT. Amino acid sequence: CASSFRGSQPQHF.

V and J are TRBV19 and TRBJ2-5; weak D call: TRBD1 (5 bases). CDR1 is LNHDA, CDR2 SQIVND, per germline (reference sequence). The CDR3 length is 14 residues. V was clipped by 4 bases and J by 4 bases, with 13 bases between them. CDR3 sequence (DNA): TGTGCCAGTAGTACCCAGGGTTGGGGAGAGACCCAGTACTTC. Its translation: CASSTQGWGETQYF.

This sequence joins TRBV20-1 and TRBJ2-3, with D perhaps matching TRBD2 (7 bases). V lost 8 bases, J lost 4 bases, and 25 bases lay in between. The CDR3 has 16 amino acids. Germline CDR1 reads DFQATT; CDR2 reads SNEGSKA (reference sequence). The DNA of the CDR3 is TGCAGTACTATACGAAGGCGGGGGCTTGCGGCAGATACGCAGTATTTT. It codes for CSTIRRRGLAADTQYF.

The V call is TRBV20-1, the J call TRBJ1-5; 10 positions agree with TRBD1. The CDR3 totals 16 residues. V lost 3 bases and J lost 0; bases outside the gene matches: 5. From germline, CDR1 is DFQATT and CDR2 SNEGSKA (reference sequence). Here the CDR3 reads CSASKWDRGSNQPQHF. The DNA of the CDR3 is TGCAGTGCTAGTAAATGGGACAGGGGTAGCAATCAGCCCCAGCATTTT.

The rearrangement uses TRBV6-2 or TRBV6-3 and TRBJ2-5; 9 bases line up with TRBD1. Unmatched junction bases numbered 6, after V lost 6 bases and J lost 1 base. Germline V gives CDR1 MNHEY, CDR2 SVGEGT. This CDR3 is 15 amino acids long. CDR3 sequence reads: CASRGRDRVQETQYF. DNA of the CDR3: TGTGCCAGCAGAGGCCGGGACAGGGTCCAAGAGACCCAGTACTTC.

The CDR3 loop reads CTSSQGRLTVQETQYF. For the CDR3, the DNA is TGTACTAGCAGCCAGGGGAGGCTGACAGTCCAAGAGACCCAGTACTTC. The chain employs TRBV7-7 and TRBJ2-5, with D tentatively TRBD1 or TRBD2 (6 bases each). The V gene's germline CDR1 is SSHAT and CDR2 FNYEAQ (reference sequence). The CDR3 sequence is 16 residues long.

Comments on this clonotype: Germline is not matched at one junction end, which may reflect a read error. The chain recombines TRBV7-2 with TRBJ2-7; a possible D gene is TRBD2 (6 bases). Per the germline V gene, CDR1 is SGHTA and CDR2 is FQGNSA. This CDR3 has 14 amino acids. The CDR3 protein is CASSRTGTGNERYF. As DNA, the CDR3 is TGTGCCAGCAGCCGAACCGGGACTGGCAATGAGCGGTACTTC.

For this clonotype: A much larger clone is a single base away; this may be a read error. J is TRBJ2-7 and V is TRBV20-1; 10 nucleotides line up with TRBD2. Germline CDR1 DFQATT, CDR2 SNEGSKA (reference sequence). V shed 2 bases, J shed 2 bases, and the junction held 9 bases outside the gene matches. The CDR3 covers 16 residues. CDR3 sequence (DNA): TGCAGTGCTAGACTCACCACTAGCGGGGATGCCTACGAGCAGTACTTC. It specifies CSARLTTSGDAYEQYF.

As concerns this clonotype: A much larger clone lies a single base off, so this may be a read error. The rearrangement links TRBV5-1 to TRBJ2-7; D could derive from TRBD1 or TRBD2 (6 bases each). The CDR3 consists of 14 residues. Germline V gene lookup returns CDR1 SGHRS and CDR2 YFSETQ. V was pared by 4 bases and J by 2 bases, with 13 bases between. The CDR3 reads CASSGTRGAYEQYF. As DNA, the CDR3 is TGCGCCAGCAGCGGCACAAGGGGGGCCTACGAGCAGTACTTC. The full variable domain, with the rest looked up from reference TRBV5-1 and TRBJ2-7, is KAGVTQTPRYLIKTRGQQVTLSCSPISGHRSVSWYQQTPGQGLQFLFEYFSETQRNKGNFPGRFSGRQFSNSRSEMNVSTLELGDSALYLCASSGTRGAYEQYFGPGTRLTVT.

This clonotype showed up just a few times. The chain carries TRBV29-1 and TRBJ2-1; 9 positions agree with TRBD2. Trimming took 7 bases from V and 1 from J; bases not matched to a gene: 5. The CDR3 contains 14 residues. Germline V gene lookup returns CDR1 SQVTM and CDR2 ANQGSEA. The CDR3 DNA is TGCAGCGCCGGGACTAGCCCTTCCTACAATGAGCAGTTCTTC. It specifies CSAGTSPSYNEQFF.

This clonotype has a handful of counts. Here the CDR3 DNA reads TGCAGTGCTCAGATCTCTGGGCGGGACACGGGCTACACCTTC. It specifies CSAQISGRDTGYTF. The chain links TRBV20-1 to TRBJ1-2, with a possible D match to TRBD1 (6 bases). V was pared by 5 bases and J by 8 bases, with 21 bases between. Germline loops: CDR1 DFQATT, CDR2 SNEGSKA (reference sequence). There are 14 residues in the CDR3.

The chain joins TRBV6-1 to TRBJ2-6, with TRBD1 matching 7 bases. V lost 6 bases, J lost 1 base, and 9 bases stayed unmatched. The CDR3 has 17 residues. In germline, CDR1 is MNHNS, CDR2 SASEGT. DNA for the CDR3: TGTGCCAGCAGAGAACAGGGGTATGGGTCTGGGGCCAACGTCCTGACTTTC. The encoded protein is CASREQGYGSGANVLTF.

This clonotype appeared many times. The rearrangement uses TRBV29-1 and TRBJ2-5, with D perhaps TRBD1 (5 bases). Trimming left V 3 bases short and J 4 bases short, with 12 bases between. This CDR3 comprises 13 residues. Looked up from germline, CDR1 is SQVTM and CDR2 is ANQGSEA. The CDR3: CSVDRQGTETQYF. The CDR3 DNA follows: TGCAGCGTTGATAGGCAGGGCACAGAGACCCAGTACTTC.

This clonotype was seen repeatedly, ten times or more. The chain uses TRBV13 and TRBJ2-7, with D hard to call. V lost 0 bases to trimming and J lost 2 bases, with 17 bases between them. Germline CDR1 and CDR2: PRHDT and FYEKMQ (reference sequence). There are 17 residues in the CDR3. The CDR3 nucleotides are TGTGCCAGCAGCTTAGGCCTACCCAGCGCGCAAACCTACGAGCAGTACTTC. Protein: CASSLGLPSAQTYEQYF.

The chain recombines TRBV9 with TRBJ1-1; D remains unclear. Germline values: CDR1 SGDLS, CDR2 YYNGEE. V was pared by 0 bases and J by 4 bases, with 10 bases between. The CDR3 loop spans 14 amino acids. This chain's CDR3 is CASSVVPSATEAFF. CDR3 coding DNA: TGTGCCAGCAGCGTAGTCCCATCGGCCACTGAAGCTTTCTTT. The full variable domain, rest sourced from reference TRBV9 and TRBJ1-1, is DSGVTQTPKHLITATGQRVTLRCSPRSGDLSVYWYQQSLDQGLQFLIQYYNGEERAKGNILERFSAQQFPDLHSELNLSSLELGDSALYFCASSVVPSATEAFFGQGTRLTVV.

The V gene is TRBV28, the J gene TRBJ2-7; D is undetermined. The CDR3 has 13 amino acids. Germline CDR1 is MDHEN and CDR2 is SYDVKM. The V end lost 5 bases, the J end lost 7 bases, and 15 bases lay between the germline ends. CDR3 DNA sequence: TGTGCCAGCAGTGGTCGCGACCCTCGGGAGCAGTACTTC. Translation: CASSGRDPREQYF.

This clonotype was counted only a few times. The chain joins TRBV27 to TRBJ1-2, with D perhaps matching TRBD1 (6 bases). CDR3 length equals 14 residues. V was trimmed by 5 bases and J by 3 bases, leaving 13 bases between them. The germline V gene encodes CDR1 MNHEY and CDR2 SMNVEV (reference sequence). The CDR3 reads CASSISGAYYGYTF. For the CDR3, the DNA is TGTGCCAGCAGTATCTCAGGGGCCTACTATGGCTACACCTTC.

This clonotype has a handful of counts. The chain combines TRBV18 with TRBJ2-3, with 10 bases that match TRBD1. CDR3 length: 16 amino acids. Per the germline V gene, CDR1 is KGHSH and CDR2 is LQKENI. With 2 bases clipped from V and 2 bases from J, the junction kept 4 bases outside the gene matches. The CDR3 protein is CASSPVGTGVTDTQYF. Written as DNA, the CDR3 is TGTGCCAGCTCACCAGTCGGGACAGGGGTCACAGATACGCAGTATTTT.

This clonotype was seen more than once but under ten times. The chain is built from TRBV10-2 and TRBJ1-5; a weak D match, TRBD1 (5 bases). The V end was cut by 3 bases, the J end by 1 base, with 7 bases between. Germline lookup yields CDR1 WSHSY and CDR2 SAAADI. The CDR3 runs to 14 residues. The CDR3 sequence is CASSEGVSNQPQHF. The CDR3 coding sequence is TGCGCCAGCAGTGAAGGGGTGAGCAATCAGCCCCAGCATTTT.